The rows below give T cell receptor beta chains drawn from one sample of a study of circulating and synovial CD4+ cells in juvenile arthritis. Some clones are missing from TCRdb's copy, which holds only in-frame ones; the method was immunoSEQ multiplex PCR. The sample includes about 36,000 clones, 85% to 95% seen only once; the top ten take approximately 0.7%. Sequenced material: CD4+ T cells from blood. These receptors all stem from a human donor with juvenile idiopathic arthritis. CDR3s leave out the opening cysteine and the closing phenylalanine or tryptophan. Fields, in order: J gene, V gene, CDR3 protein.

j_gene: NA
v_gene: TRBV5-1
CDR3aa: ASSLVGSYEQY

j_gene: TRBJ1-4
v_gene: TRBV4-3
CDR3aa: ASSLGTAATNEKLF

j_gene: TRBJ1-5
v_gene: TRBV16
CDR3aa: ASNTPGPGGYQPQH

j_gene: TRBJ2-5
v_gene: TRBV2
CDR3aa: ASRLAGGGETQY

j_gene: TRBJ1-2
v_gene: TRBV25-1
CDR3aa: ASSGDRVMGYT

j_gene: TRBJ1-3
v_gene: TRBV6-1
CDR3aa: ASTGVGNTIY

j_gene: TRBJ1-4
v_gene: TRBV7-9
CDR3aa: ASNQAGDRKLF

j_gene: TRBJ1-2
v_gene: TRBV10-3
CDR3aa: AISEGLDGYT

j_gene: TRBJ2-3
v_gene: TRBV5-1
CDR3aa: ASSPGPAGDTQY

j_gene: TRBJ2-3
v_gene: TRBV7-6
CDR3aa: ASSLGGVVDTQY

j_gene: TRBJ2-1
v_gene: TRBV5-1
CDR3aa: ASSLEGGRVGNGYNEQF

j_gene: TRBJ1-5
v_gene: TRBV19
CDR3aa: ASSIARVISNQPQH

j_gene: TRBJ1-3
v_gene: TRBV4-1
CDR3aa: ASSQYRRMTSGNTIY

j_gene: TRBJ2-1
v_gene: TRBV19
CDR3aa: ASSVTGGVYNEQF

j_gene: TRBJ1-6
v_gene: TRBV14
CDR3aa: ASSQLSQGNSPLH

j_gene: TRBJ2-3
v_gene: TRBV7-2
CDR3aa: ASSLASGGTDTQY

j_gene: TRBJ2-3
v_gene: TRBV7-2
CDR3aa: ASSFLGQGITDTQY

j_gene: TRBJ1-2
v_gene: TRBV7-2
CDR3aa: ASSLGPGQLGYT

j_gene: TRBJ1-1
v_gene: TRBV6-5
CDR3aa: ASSYFRGASTEAF

j_gene: TRBJ2-7
v_gene: TRBV5-3
CDR3aa: ARSLVQVSEQY

j_gene: TRBJ1-4
v_gene: TRBV7-9
CDR3aa: ASSLGTVEKLF

j_gene: TRBJ2-3
v_gene: TRBV19
CDR3aa: ASGLAGGDTQY

j_gene: TRBJ2-7
v_gene: TRBV7-2
CDR3aa: ASSRRDSSYEQY

j_gene: TRBJ2-7
v_gene: TRBV18
CDR3aa: ASSPGQLYEQY

j_gene: TRBJ1-2
v_gene: TRBV19
CDR3aa: ASRGGQGHYGYT

j_gene: TRBJ2-6
v_gene: TRBV29-1
CDR3aa: SVDGSGANVLT

j_gene: TRBJ2-3
v_gene: TRBV9
CDR3aa: ASSVDQGPPDTQY

j_gene: TRBJ2-1
v_gene: TRBV10-3
CDR3aa: AIRTLAGGLDEQF

j_gene: TRBJ1-6
v_gene: TRBV5-1
CDR3aa: ASSLASGEDSPLH